This T cell receptor beta chain is from a study of blood T cell repertoires in COVID-19. As handled by the study authors: Reference gene primers were amplified, and this amplification served to estimate nucleated cell counts. The data were produced by immunoSEQ multiplex PCR, yet TCRdb's version contains in-frame clones alone and is incomplete. V and J calls and clone size are those listed in that table; D and trimming were worked out from the DNA. Of more than 40,000 clones in the sample, 88% were seen once. The sequencing input was peripheral blood. This receptor was obtained from a man between 50 and 59 years old with active COVID-19.

The CDR3 coding sequence is TGTGCCAGCAGCTTCGGACTAGCGGGGAGCACAGATACGCAGTATTTT. This gives the protein CASSFGLAGSTDTQYF. This chain connects TRBV5-8 to TRBJ2-3, with 12 nucleotides matching TRBD2. The V gene's germline CDR1 is SGHTS and CDR2 YDEGEE. Trimming at V came to 2 bases and at J to 0 bases, leaving 1 base not matched to a gene. This CDR3 comprises 16 residues.